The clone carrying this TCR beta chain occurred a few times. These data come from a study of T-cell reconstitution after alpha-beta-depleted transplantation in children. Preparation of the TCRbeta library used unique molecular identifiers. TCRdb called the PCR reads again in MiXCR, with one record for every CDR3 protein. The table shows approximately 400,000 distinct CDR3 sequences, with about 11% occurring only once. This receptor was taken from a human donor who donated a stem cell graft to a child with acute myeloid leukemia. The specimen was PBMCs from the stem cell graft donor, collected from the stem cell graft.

The CDR3 protein is CAISSPTGLGSTDTQYF. The CDR3 DNA is TGTGCCATCAGCTCCCCGACGGGACTAGGAAGCACAGATACGCAGTATTTT. This rearrangement joins TRBV10-3 to TRBJ2-3; TRBD2 aligns across 8 bases. The V gene's germline CDR1 is ENHRY and CDR2 SYGVKD. This CDR3 spans 17 amino acids. V trimming: 6 bases; J trimming: 0 bases; junction bases outside the gene matches: 11.